The rows below give T cell receptor beta chains drawn from one sample of a study of T-cell memory formation after mild COVID-19. TCRdb re-called the 5' RACE reads with MiXCR, one entry per CDR3 protein. Of around 200,000 distinct CDR3 sequences in the sample, about a fifth are singletons; the top ten hold under 30%. The sequencing sample was made of PBMCs or a T cell subset sorted from them (not recorded which). The source of these receptors is an adult woman who had mild COVID-19 (a few samples of this study predate the infection). Cell type and time point are not known. Each CDR3 is given with its conserved first and last residue. The D gene is left open where the match is weak. A clone size is listed for some rows: how often the clone was seen (once, few, many), or a class if it is expanded.

J gene	clone size	V gene	D gene	CDR3 protein	CDR3 DNA
TRBJ2-1	few	TRBV7-9	NA	CASRPFAHDEQFF	TGTGCCAGCAGGCCCTTTGCCCACGATGAGCAGTTCTTC
TRBJ2-3	few	TRBV5-1	TRBD1	CASSIGTGGGTDTQYF	TGCGCCAGCAGCATTGGGACAGGGGGCGGCACAGATACGCAGTATTTT
TRBJ2-7	few	TRBV15	TRBD1	CATSNGQDDEQYF	TGTGCCACCAGCAATGGACAGGATGACGAGCAGTACTTC
TRBJ1-1	NA	TRBV18	NA	CASSPWSRVTEAFF	TGTGCCAGCTCACCGTGGAGCCGAGTCACTGAAGCTTTCTTT
TRBJ1-2	NA	TRBV10-2	NA	CASSESRQGGGYGYTF	TGCGCCAGCAGTGAGTCTAGGCAGGGTGGCGGCTATGGCTACACCTTC
TRBJ2-7	few	TRBV7-9	NA	CASSPPWGSYEQYF	TGTGCCAGCAGCCCGCCATGGGGCTCCTACGAGCAGTACTTC
TRBJ2-3	NA	TRBV5-1	NA	CASSLARVGPDTQYF	TGCGCCAGCAGCTTGGCGCGGGTGGGGCCAGATACGCAGTATTTT
TRBJ2-1	NA	TRBV18	TRBD2	CASSPGLVFNEQFF	TGTGCCAGCTCACCGGGACTAGTGTTCAATGAGCAGTTCTTC
TRBJ2-7	NA	TRBV2	NA	CATLDPGRPDEQYF	TGTGCCACCCTAGACCCCGGCCGTCCCGACGAGCAGTACTTC
TRBJ1-2	NA	TRBV18	NA	CASSPPTVGYGYTF	TGTGCCAGCTCACCACCTACAGTCGGCTATGGCTACACCTTC
TRBJ2-5	NA	TRBV29-1	TRBD2	CSVVASGRARQETQYF	TGCAGCGTTGTGGCTAGCGGGAGGGCCAGACAAGAGACCCAGTACTTC
TRBJ1-2	NA	TRBV7-2	NA	CASSPASRLYGYTF	TGTGCCAGCAGCCCCGCCAGCCGCCTCTATGGCTACACCTTC
TRBJ2-2	NA	TRBV27	TRBD2	CASRPGLAESGELFF	TGTGCCAGCAGACCGGGACTAGCGGAGTCCGGGGAGCTGTTTTTT
TRBJ1-1	NA	TRBV7-9	TRBD1	CASSLPGTGNTEAFF	TGTGCCAGCAGCTTGCCCGGGACAGGGAATACTGAAGCTTTCTTT
TRBJ1-2	few	TRBV29-1	NA	CSVDSLDGYGYTF	TGCAGCGTTGATTCTTTGGACGGGTATGGCTACACCTTC
TRBJ2-1	few	TRBV5-1	TRBD2	CASSPLASGSSYNEQFF	TGCGCCAGCAGCCCTCTGGCTAGCGGGAGTTCCTACAATGAGCAGTTCTTC
TRBJ2-1	many	TRBV12-3/TRBV12-4	TRBD2	CASSFPLGGDNEQFF	TGTGCCAGCAGTTTCCCCCTCGGGGGGGACAATGAGCAGTTCTTC
TRBJ2-3	few	TRBV13	TRBD2	CASSLQGAGGPGDTQYF	TGTGCCAGCAGCCTCCAGGGAGCGGGAGGGCCGGGAGATACGCAGTATTTT
TRBJ2-7	NA	TRBV4-1	NA	CASSQGDGTYYEQYF	TGCGCCAGCAGCCAAGGTGACGGGACTTACTACGAGCAGTACTTC
TRBJ2-7	NA	TRBV27	TRBD2	CASSLSGSSGGPYEQYF	TGTGCCAGCAGTTTATCGGGAAGTAGCGGGGGCCCCTACGAGCAGTACTTC
TRBJ2-7	few	TRBV4-1	NA	CASSQDVGTSYEQYF	TGCGCCAGCAGCCAAGATGTAGGGACCTCCTACGAGCAGTACTTC
TRBJ2-5	few	TRBV5-1	TRBD2	CASSSGGDLETQYF	TGCGCCAGCAGCTCGGGGGGGGACTTGGAGACCCAGTACTTC
TRBJ1-1	few	TRBV11-3	NA	CASSHPDSFEAFF	TGTGCCAGCAGCCATCCTGACAGCTTCGAAGCTTTCTTT
TRBJ1-1	few	TRBV5-1	NA	CASSASRGPNTEAFF	TGCGCCAGCAGCGCGTCCAGGGGTCCTAACACTGAAGCTTTCTTT
TRBJ1-2	NA	TRBV18	TRBD1	CASSPDREGGYTF	TGTGCCAGCTCACCGGACAGGGAGGGAGGCTACACCTTC
TRBJ1-1	NA	TRBV19	TRBD1	CASKNLPGQGANTEAFF	TGTGCCAGTAAGAACCTCCCGGGACAGGGAGCGAACACTGAAGCTTTCTTT
TRBJ2-5	few	TRBV7-6	NA	CASSLPQGGQYF	TGTGCCAGCAGCCTCCCCCAGGGGGGCCAGTACTTC